These 11 T cell receptor beta chains originate from one sample sequenced in a study of blood T cell repertoires in COVID-19. Profiling relied on immunoSEQ multiplex PCR, and the TCRdb table lists in-frame clones only, not all of them. The sample contains approximately 330,000 clones, roughly 90% of which appear only once. Sequencing was performed on peripheral blood. These receptors were obtained from a woman between 50 and 59 years old with active or convalescent COVID-19.

The J gene is TRBJ2-1, the V gene TRBV5-4, with 13 bases aligning to TRBD2. With 4 bases clipped from V and 5 bases from J, the junction kept 3 bases outside the gene matches. CDR1 SGHNT and CDR2 YYREEE come from the germline V gene (reference sequence). The CDR3 runs to 15 residues. DNA for the CDR3: TGTGCCAGCAGCCGCGGGACTAGCGGGAACAATGAGCAGTTCTTC. This encodes CASSRGTSGNNEQFF.

This clone was recorded only once. J is TRBJ2-7 and V is TRBV5-3; D gene unclear. TRBV5-3 is filed as an ORF, its function uncertain. This CDR3 comprises 15 residues. V was clipped by 0 bases and J by 2 bases, with 12 bases between them. CDR3 sequence (DNA): TGTGCCAGAAGCTTGGCCCTCGTTGGGCCCTACGAGCAGTACTTC. Its protein is CARSLALVGPYEQYF.

The chain has TRBV7-8 and TRBJ1-1; 7 positions match TRBD1. The CDR3 is 14 residues long. With 5 bases clipped from V and 5 bases from J, the junction kept 8 bases outside the gene matches. Germline lookup yields CDR1 SGHVS and CDR2 FQNEAQ. For the CDR3, the DNA is TGTGCCAGCAGCCCAGCCCCGACAGGGACTGAAGCTTTCTTT. Its protein is CASSPAPTGTEAFF.

The chain's CDR3 is CATSDRDYGYTF. The DNA for the CDR3 is TGTGCCACCAGTGACAGGGACTATGGCTACACCTTC. This sequence joins TRBV24-1 and TRBJ1-2; possibly TRBD1 for D (5 bases). V was clipped by 4 bases and J by 3 bases, with 5 bases between them. Germline loops: CDR1 KGHDR, CDR2 SFDVKD. The CDR3 length is 12 residues.

This sequence joins TRBV30 and TRBJ2-3, with 7 positions matching TRBD2. The V gene end was trimmed by 2 bases and the J gene end by 6 bases; junction bases not matched to a gene: 14. Germline assignment: CDR1 GTSNPN and CDR2 SVGIG (reference sequence). The CDR3 length is 16 residues. The CDR3 DNA is TGTGCCTGGAGTACCCGGACTAGAGGACCTCTGGATACGCAGTATTTT. Residues: CAWSTRTRGPLDTQYF.

V and J are TRBV5-1 and TRBJ1-3; D not resolved. This CDR3 region has 15 residues. Germline CDR1 and CDR2: SGHRS and YFSETQ. V lost 2 bases and J 0 bases, leaving 9 bases between the germline ends. CDR3 region: CASSLEAISGNTIYF. CDR3 in DNA: TGCGCCAGCAGCTTAGAGGCCATCTCTGGAAACACCATATATTTT.

The chain couples TRBV7-2 to TRBJ1-6, with D hard to call. CDR1 SGHTA and CDR2 FQGNSA come from the germline V gene. This CDR3 region has 13 residues. V was cut by 1 base and J by 9 bases, with 7 bases left in between. The CDR3, as DNA: TGTGCCAGCAGCTTAGATCCGGTTTCACCCCTCCACTTT. It yields the protein CASSLDPVSPLHF.

The V call is TRBV7-2, the J call TRBJ1-5; D is unclear. Germline-derived CDR1 and CDR2 are SGHTA and FQGNSA. V gave up 5 bases and J gave up 5 bases, with 10 bases separating them. The CDR3 has 13 amino acids. For the CDR3, the DNA is TGTGCCAGCAGCGGTTTACAATATCAGCCCCAGCATTTT. Its translation is CASSGLQYQPQHF.

This clone has a handful of counts. The chain combines TRBV15 with TRBJ1-4; 10 bases map to TRBD1. CDR3 size: 15 residues. Unmatched junction bases numbered 4, after V lost 3 bases and J lost 6 bases. In germline, CDR1 is LNHNV, CDR2 YYDKDF (reference sequence). CDR3: CATSSRDRGYEKLFF. The CDR3 bases are TGTGCCACCAGCAGCCGGGACAGGGGATATGAAAAACTGTTTTTT.

The chain joins TRBV28 to TRBJ1-2; D unresolved. Per the germline V gene, CDR1 is MDHEN and CDR2 is SYDVKM. With 8 bases removed from V and 0 bases from J, the gap between germline ends came to 7 bases. CDR3 size: 12 residues. CDR3: CASLGSNYGYTF. The CDR3 DNA is TGTGCCAGCCTGGGCTCTAACTATGGCTACACCTTC.

The chain joins TRBV5-1 to TRBJ1-2; 10 bases align to TRBD1. The trim removed 0 bases at V and 8 bases at J, leaving 1 base unmatched. There are 13 residues in the CDR3. CDR1 and CDR2 from the germline V gene are SGHRS and YFSETQ. CDR3 region: CASSLGQGAGYTF. In nucleotides, the CDR3 is TGCGCCAGCAGCTTGGGACAGGGGGCCGGCTACACCTTC.